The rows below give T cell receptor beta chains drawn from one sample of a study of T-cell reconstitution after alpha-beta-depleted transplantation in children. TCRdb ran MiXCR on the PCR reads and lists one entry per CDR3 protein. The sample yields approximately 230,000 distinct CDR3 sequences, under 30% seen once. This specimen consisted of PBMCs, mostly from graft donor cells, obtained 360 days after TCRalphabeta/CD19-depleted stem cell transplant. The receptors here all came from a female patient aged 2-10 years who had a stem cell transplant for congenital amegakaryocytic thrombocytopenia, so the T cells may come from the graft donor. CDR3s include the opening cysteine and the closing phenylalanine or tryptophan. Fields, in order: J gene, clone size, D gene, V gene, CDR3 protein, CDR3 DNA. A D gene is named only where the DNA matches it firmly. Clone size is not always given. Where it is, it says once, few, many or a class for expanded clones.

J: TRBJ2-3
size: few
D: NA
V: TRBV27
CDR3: CASSWLYSTDTQYF
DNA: TGTGCCAGCAGTTGGTTGTATAGTACAGATACGCAGTATTTT

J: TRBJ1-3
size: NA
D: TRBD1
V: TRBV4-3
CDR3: CASSQDYRTGDWSGNTIYF
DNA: TGCGCCAGCAGCCAAGATTACCGAACAGGGGACTGGTCTGGAAACACCATATATTTT

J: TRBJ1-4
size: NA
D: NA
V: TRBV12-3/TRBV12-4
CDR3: CASSLVGAVGNEKLFF
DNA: TGTGCCAGCAGTTTGGTGGGGGCGGTAGGGAATGAAAAACTGTTTTTT

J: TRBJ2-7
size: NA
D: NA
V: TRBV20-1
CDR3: CSASSRYSYEQYF
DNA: TGCAGTGCTAGTTCCAGATACTCCTACGAGCAGTACTTC

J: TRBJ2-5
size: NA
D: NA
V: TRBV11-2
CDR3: CASSPIRGGETQYF
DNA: TGTGCCAGCAGCCCGATACGGGGAGGAGAGACCCAGTACTTC

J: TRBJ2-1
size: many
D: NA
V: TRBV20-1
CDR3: CSAPTRGGWDEQFF
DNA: TGCAGTGCTCCCACCAGGGGGGGTTGGGATGAGCAGTTCTTC

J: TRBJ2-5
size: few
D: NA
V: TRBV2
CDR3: CASSYQEHETQYF
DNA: TGTGCCAGCAGTTATCAAGAGCACGAGACCCAGTACTTC

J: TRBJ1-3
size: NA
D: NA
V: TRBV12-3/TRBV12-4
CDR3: CASSLLGASGNPIYF
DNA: TGTGCCAGCAGTTTGTTAGGGGCCTCTGGAAACCCCATATATTTT

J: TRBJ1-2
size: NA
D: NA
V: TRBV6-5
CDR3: CASSYSGRDYGYTF
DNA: TGTGCCAGCAGTTACTCTGGAAGAGACTATGGCTACACCTTC

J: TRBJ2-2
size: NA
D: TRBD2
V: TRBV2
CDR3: CASSETTSGRSGELFF
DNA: TGTGCCAGCAGTGAAACAACTAGCGGGCGGTCCGGGGAGCTGTTTTTT

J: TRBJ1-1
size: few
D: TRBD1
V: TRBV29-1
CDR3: CSVDTTGASEAFF
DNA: TGCAGCGTTGATACGACAGGGGCATCTGAAGCTTTCTTT